A single sample gave rise to the 26 T cell receptor beta chains below, sequenced in a study of glioma-infiltrating T cells after dendritic cell vaccination. Some clones are missing from TCRdb's copy, which holds only in-frame ones; the method was immunoSEQ multiplex PCR. The sample has about 73,000 clones, roughly 80% seen once. Specimen: blood, collected before dendritic cell vaccination. All receptors derive from a human donor with glioblastoma.

The V gene is TRBV27, the J gene TRBJ2-1, with 9 bases aligning to TRBD2. CDR1 is MNHEY and CDR2 is SMNVEV in the germline V gene (reference sequence). The ends lost 2 bases at V and 4 bases at J; junction bases unmatched: 3. The CDR3 loop spans 15 amino acids. In nucleotides, the CDR3 is TGTGCCAGCAGTTTACTAGCGGGGTCGTACAATGAGCAGTTCTTC. It translates to CASSLLAGSYNEQFF.

The rearrangement joins TRBV6-5 to TRBJ2-2, with 7 bases that match TRBD2. With 6 bases clipped from V and 2 bases from J, the junction kept 6 bases outside the gene matches. CDR1 MNHEY and CDR2 SVGAGI come from the germline V gene. The CDR3 totals 15 residues. The CDR3 is CASSRGTKNTGELFF. CDR3 DNA: TGTGCCAGCAGCCGGGGGACTAAAAACACCGGGGAGCTGTTTTTT.

The genes are TRBV5-1 and TRBJ2-2; D not resolved. This CDR3 has 14 amino acids. The V end lost 7 bases, the J end lost 0 bases, and 10 bases lay between the germline ends. Germline V gene data show CDR1 as SGHRS and CDR2 as YFSETQ. CDR3 loop: CASHSGANTGELFF. The CDR3 DNA follows: TGCGCCAGCCATTCGGGTGCGAACACCGGGGAGCTGTTTTTT.

This chain joins TRBV19 and TRBJ2-7; TRBD1 matches at 10 bases. Germline-derived CDR1 and CDR2 are LNHDA and SQIVND (reference sequence). The CDR3 extends over 15 amino acids. After removal of 6 bases from V and 4 bases from J, the junction contained 9 bases not matched to a gene. CDR3 residues: CASRTGTGAGYEQYF. For the CDR3, the DNA is TGTGCCAGTAGGACCGGGACAGGGGCCGGGTACGAGCAGTACTTC.

The V call is TRBV9, the J call TRBJ1-2; TRBD1 agrees at 8 bases. Per germline, CDR1 SGDLS and CDR2 YYNGEE. The CDR3 runs 16 residues. V trimming: 3 bases; J trimming: 0 bases; junction bases outside the gene matches: 7. CDR3 protein: CASSEGVTGANYGYTF. The DNA of the CDR3 is TGTGCCAGCAGCGAGGGGGTGACAGGGGCTAACTATGGCTACACCTTC.

This chain joins TRBV4-1 and TRBJ1-1; the D gene is possibly TRBD1 (5 bases). V lost 1 base to trimming and J lost 7 bases, with 10 bases between them. Germline V gene data show CDR1 as MGHRA and CDR2 as YSYEKL. The CDR3 contains 13 residues. CDR3 sequence (DNA): TGCGCCAGCAGCCAAGCAGGGTATGGTGAAGCTTTCTTT. Protein: CASSQAGYGEAFF.

The rearrangement joins TRBV5-1 to TRBJ1-2; D gene unclear. Germline V gives CDR1 SGHRS, CDR2 YFSETQ. The CDR3 extends over 13 amino acids. Trimming stripped 0 bases from V and 3 bases from J, with 6 bases between. The CDR3, as DNA: TGCGCCAGCAGCTTGGTCACGGACTATGGCTACACCTTC. This gives the protein CASSLVTDYGYTF.

The chain joins TRBV2 to TRBJ2-5; 11 bases fit TRBD2. The CDR3 runs to 16 residues. V was clipped by 6 bases and J by 2 bases; unmatched bases: 8. Germline assignment: CDR1 SNHLY and CDR2 FYNNEI. The CDR3 coding sequence is TGTGCCAGCAGCTTTGCGGGACTAGCGGCACAAGAGACCCAGTACTTC. Protein: CASSFAGLAAQETQYF.

The V and J genes are TRBV19 and TRBJ1-1, with a possible D match to TRBD1 (6 bases). The germline gives CDR1 LNHDA, CDR2 SQIVND (reference sequence). V gave up 4 bases and J gave up 4 bases, with 10 bases separating them. The CDR3 extends over 13 amino acids. As DNA, the CDR3 is TGTGCCAGTAGTACCCAGACAGGCACTGAAGCTTTCTTT. Residues: CASSTQTGTEAFF.

This rearrangement joins TRBV6-5 to TRBJ1-2; D not resolved. V was clipped by 4 bases and J by 3 bases, with 15 bases between them. Germline V CDR1 and CDR2: MNHEY, SVGAGI. CDR3 length equals 15 residues. The CDR3 DNA follows: TGTGCCAGCAGTTTCGAGGCGGCGAGGTACTATGGCTACACCTTC. Its protein product is CASSFEAARYYGYTF.

This chain connects TRBV6-1 to TRBJ2-3; a possible D gene is TRBD1 (7 bases). The CDR3 is 16 residues long. Trimming took off 2 bases at V and 3 bases at J, with 15 bases between the two ends. Germline CDR1 and CDR2: MNHNS and SASEGT. CDR3 in DNA: TGTGCCAGCAGTGAACGACGGAGGGGGCTAACAGATACGCAGTATTTT. It is translated as CASSERRRGLTDTQYF.

The chain uses TRBV27 and TRBJ2-7; TRBD1 matches 8 bases. The ends lost 6 bases at V and 0 bases at J; junction bases unmatched: 7. Germline-derived CDR1 and CDR2 are MNHEY and SMNVEV (reference sequence). The CDR3 loop spans 15 amino acids. For the CDR3, the DNA is TGTGCCAGCAGGTCAACCGGGACAGGCTCCTACGAGCAGTACGTC. Encoded protein: CASRSTGTGSYEQYV.

The V gene is TRBV27, the J gene TRBJ1-2; D is perhaps TRBD1 (5 bases). The CDR3 loop spans 16 amino acids. The ends were cut back, 10 bases at V and 6 bases at J, with 27 bases in the middle. Germline CDR1 MNHEY, CDR2 SMNVEV (reference sequence). Here the CDR3 DNA reads TGTGCCATCTCCCCGGTCGGGGGACGGAGTTCCGATGGCTACACCTTC. Translation: CAISPVGGRSSDGYTF.

The V gene is TRBV5-1, the J gene TRBJ1-2, with 9 bases lining up with TRBD1. The V and J ends lost 7 bases and 5 bases, in that order; junction bases with no gene match: 9. In germline, CDR1 is SGHRS, CDR2 YFSETQ. The CDR3 covers 14 residues. CDR3 in amino acids: CASRPWDRVYGYTF. In DNA, the CDR3 is TGCGCCAGCCGCCCCTGGGACAGGGTTTATGGCTACACCTTC.

The chain combines TRBV4-1 with TRBJ1-1; a possible D gene is TRBD1 (6 bases). CDR3 length equals 15 residues. The ends were cut back, 6 bases at V and 4 bases at J, with 18 bases in the middle. In germline, CDR1 is MGHRA, CDR2 YSYEKL. CDR3 protein: CASRIDTGTSTEAFF. The CDR3 bases are TGCGCCAGCAGGATAGACACAGGGACGAGCACTGAAGCTTTCTTT.

The DNA of the CDR3 is TGTGCCAGCAGCGGTACGGACAGCCTAAGGGAGCTGTTTTTT. Residues: CASSGTDSLRELFF. This chain uses TRBV9 with TRBJ2-2; D might be TRBD1 (6 bases). The CDR3 runs to 14 residues. Germline lookup yields CDR1 SGDLS and CDR2 YYNGEE. V was pared by 3 bases and J by 9 bases, with 15 bases between. Variable domain in full (rest from reference TRBV9 and TRBJ2-2): DSGVTQTPKHLITATGQRVTLRCSPRSGDLSVYWYQQSLDQGLQFLIQYYNGEERAKGNILERFSAQQFPDLHSELNLSSLELGDSALYFCASSGTDSLRELFFGEGSRLTVL.

The chain employs TRBV27 and TRBJ1-5; D gene uncertain. V was shortened by 6 bases and J by 2 bases, with 14 bases between the two germline ends. Germline V CDR1 and CDR2: MNHEY, SMNVEV (reference sequence). The CDR3 extends over 15 amino acids. The CDR3 DNA reads TGTGCCAGCAGAGATCTCGGTTCCGGCAATCAGCCCCAGCATTTT. It translates to CASRDLGSGNQPQHF.

This sequence joins TRBV5-1 and TRBJ2-7; 10 bases are a match to TRBD2. The CDR3 covers 14 residues. With V trimmed by 4 bases and J by 3 bases, 4 bases remained unmatched. Germline V gene data show CDR1 as SGHRS and CDR2 as YFSETQ. The CDR3 nucleotides are TGCGCCAGCAGCACAGCGGGGGGGAGCTACGAGCAGTACTTC. Translated, it gives CASSTAGGSYEQYF.

The chain carries TRBV2 and TRBJ1-2; TRBD1 matches at 8 bases. Germline V gene sequence: CDR1 SNHLY, CDR2 FYNNEI. CDR3 length equals 17 residues. V shed 7 bases, J shed 4 bases, and the junction held 17 bases outside the gene matches. The CDR3 region is CASTREGTGPEVYGYTF. The CDR3 DNA follows: TGTGCCAGCACCCGTGAGGGGACAGGCCCCGAGGTCTATGGCTACACCTTC.

The chain employs TRBV27 and TRBJ1-2; 7 bases fit TRBD1. V lost 2 bases to trimming and J lost 3 bases; unmatched junction nucleotides: 0. Germline CDR1 and CDR2: MNHEY and SMNVEV (reference sequence). The CDR3 extends over 13 amino acids. CDR3 coding DNA: TGTGCCAGCAGTTTAGACAGGGACTATGGCTACACCTTC. It yields the protein CASSLDRDYGYTF.

V usage is TRBV9 and J usage is TRBJ2-1; TRBD2 agrees at 9 bases. The junction had 2 bases not matched to a gene; V was cut back by 2 bases and J by 2 bases. CDR1 and CDR2 (germline): SGDLS, YYNGEE. The CDR3 has 15 residues. The CDR3 DNA sequence: TGTGCCAGCAGCGTCGGGACTAGCACCTACAATGAGCAGTTCTTC. It yields the protein CASSVGTSTYNEQFF.

The chain employs TRBV10-3 and TRBJ2-5; D ambiguous. V shed 2 bases and J shed 1 base, with 8 bases lying between them. The CDR3 extends over 14 amino acids. The V gene's germline CDR1 is ENHRY and CDR2 SYGVKD. The CDR3 coding sequence is TGTGCCATCAGTGAGCAGAGGTTCCAAGAGACCCAGTACTTC. Translating gives CAISEQRFQETQYF.

The chain combines TRBV2 with TRBJ1-5; D possibly corresponds to TRBD1 (5 bases). V was shortened by 3 bases and J by 5 bases, with 14 bases between the two germline ends. Germline lookup yields CDR1 SNHLY and CDR2 FYNNEI. CDR3 length equals 15 residues. The CDR3 nucleotides are TGTGCCAGCAGTGAGGTTCGTCAGGGTTATCAGCCCCAGCATTTT. Protein: CASSEVRQGYQPQHF.

The chain couples TRBV5-1 to TRBJ2-2, with D unclear. In germline, CDR1 is SGHRS, CDR2 YFSETQ. V was trimmed by 2 bases and J by 0 bases, leaving 8 bases between them. The CDR3 totals 15 residues. For the CDR3, the DNA is TGCGCCAGCAGCTTTTCGGAGCCGAACACCGGGGAGCTGTTTTTT. Protein product: CASSFSEPNTGELFF. The variable domain in full, completed from reference TRBV5-1 and TRBJ2-2, reads KAGVTQTPRYLIKTRGQQVTLSCSPISGHRSVSWYQQTPGQGLQFLFEYFSETQRNKGNFPGRFSGRQFSNSRSEMNVSTLELGDSALYLCASSFSEPNTGELFFGEGSRLTVL.

This chain uses TRBV7-9 with TRBJ2-5, with 12 bases that match TRBD2. This CDR3 comprises 16 residues. Germline V gene sequence: CDR1 SEHNR, CDR2 FQNEAQ (reference sequence). V was pared by 5 bases and J by 6 bases, with 10 bases of the junction left unmatched. This chain's CDR3 is CASSPEGLAGLKTQYF. In nucleotides, the CDR3 is TGTGCCAGCAGCCCAGAGGGACTAGCGGGTTTGAAGACCCAGTACTTC.

The chain links TRBV5-1 to TRBJ1-6; D gene unclear. This CDR3 has 15 residues. Per the germline V gene, CDR1 is SGHRS and CDR2 is YFSETQ. The V end lost 4 bases, the J end lost 5 bases, and 13 bases lay between the germline ends. CDR3 sequence (DNA): TGCGCCAGCAGCCGAGCCGGGATAGATAATTCACCCCTCCACTTT. This encodes CASSRAGIDNSPLHF.